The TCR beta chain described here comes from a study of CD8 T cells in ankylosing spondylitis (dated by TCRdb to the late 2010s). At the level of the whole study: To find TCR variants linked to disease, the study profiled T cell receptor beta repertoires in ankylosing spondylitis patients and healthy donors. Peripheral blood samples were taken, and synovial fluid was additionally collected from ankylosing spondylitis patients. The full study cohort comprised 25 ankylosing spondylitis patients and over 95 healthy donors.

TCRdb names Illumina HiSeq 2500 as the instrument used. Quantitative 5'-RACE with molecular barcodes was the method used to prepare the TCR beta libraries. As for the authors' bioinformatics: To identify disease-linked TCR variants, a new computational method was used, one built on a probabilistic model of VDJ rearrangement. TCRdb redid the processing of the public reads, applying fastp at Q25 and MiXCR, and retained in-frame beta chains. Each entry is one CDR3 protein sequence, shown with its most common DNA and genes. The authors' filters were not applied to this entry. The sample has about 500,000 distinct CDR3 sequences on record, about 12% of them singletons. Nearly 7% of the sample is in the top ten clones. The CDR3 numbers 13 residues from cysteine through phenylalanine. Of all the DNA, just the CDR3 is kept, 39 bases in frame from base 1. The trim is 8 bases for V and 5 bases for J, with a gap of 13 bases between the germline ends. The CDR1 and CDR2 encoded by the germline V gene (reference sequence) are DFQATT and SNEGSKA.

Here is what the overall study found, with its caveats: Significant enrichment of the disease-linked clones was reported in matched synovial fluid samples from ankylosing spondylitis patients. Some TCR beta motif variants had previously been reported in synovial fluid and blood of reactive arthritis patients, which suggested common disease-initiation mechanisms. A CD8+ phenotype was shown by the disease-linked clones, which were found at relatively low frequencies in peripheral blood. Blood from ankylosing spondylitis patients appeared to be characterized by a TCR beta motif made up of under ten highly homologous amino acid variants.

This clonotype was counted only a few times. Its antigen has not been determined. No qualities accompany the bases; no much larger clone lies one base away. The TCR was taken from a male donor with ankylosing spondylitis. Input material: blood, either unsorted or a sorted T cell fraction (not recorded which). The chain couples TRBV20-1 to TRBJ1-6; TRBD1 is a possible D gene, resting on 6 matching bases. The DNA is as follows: TGCAGTACCGGGACACTCAATAATTCACCCCTCCACTTT. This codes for CSTGTLNNSPLHF.